This passage covers 25 T cell receptor beta chains from one sample sequenced in a study of blood T cell repertoires in COVID-19. TCRdb's table, derived via immunoSEQ multiplex PCR, lists solely in-frame clones and lacks some. Of about 110,000 clones listed, approximately 78% are singletons. The sequencing input was peripheral blood. These receptors were collected from a man aged 70-80 years with acute or convalescent COVID-19.

The J gene is TRBJ2-6, the V gene TRBV5-1; a possible D gene is TRBD1 (5 bases). The V end was cut by 1 base, the J end by 4 bases, with 9 bases between. The CDR3 consists of 15 residues. CDR1 is SGHRS, CDR2 YFSETQ, per germline. The CDR3 region is CASSLQGSGANVLTF. The CDR3, as DNA: TGCGCCAGCAGCTTGCAGGGCTCGGGGGCCAACGTCCTGACTTTC.

Comment on this clone: Within the sample, other DNA sequences also encode this same CDR3. CDR3 loop: CASSYRERYEQYF. The CDR3 DNA reads TGTGCCAGCAGTTATCGAGAACGTTACGAGCAGTACTTC. The chain recombines TRBV6-5 with TRBJ2-7; D remains ambiguous. CDR3 size: 13 residues. The germline CDR1 and CDR2 sequences are MNHEY and SVGAGI. Trimming cost V 3 bases and J 4 bases, with 10 bases left between them.

The J gene is TRBJ2-5, the V gene TRBV29-1; a weak D match, TRBD2 (5 bases). With 8 bases removed from V and 1 base from J, the gap between germline ends came to 14 bases. This CDR3 is built from 13 residues. Germline-derived CDR1 and CDR2 are SQVTM and ANQGSEA. CDR3 in DNA: TGCAGCTTCGAAGGTGGAGGCCAAGAGACCCAGTACTTC. This gives the protein CSFEGGGQETQYF.

The chain carries TRBV5-8 and TRBJ1-1; tentative D call: TRBD1 (6 bases). The CDR3 is 17 residues long. The V and J ends lost 4 bases and 0 bases respectively, with 19 bases between them. Germline V gene data show CDR1 as SGHTS and CDR2 as YDEGEE. The CDR3 sequence: CASSPRGGQSMNTEAFF. The DNA of the CDR3 is TGTGCCAGCAGCCCGCGCGGAGGACAGTCGATGAACACTGAAGCTTTCTTT.

The genes are TRBV18 and TRBJ1-2; no clear D gene. Germline V gives CDR1 KGHSH, CDR2 LQKENI. The ends were cut back, 6 bases at V and 5 bases at J, with 13 bases in the middle. The CDR3 runs to 13 residues. This chain's CDR3 is CASSPTGDYGYTF. CDR3 DNA: TGTGCCAGCTCCCCCACGGGAGATTATGGCTACACCTTC.

V is TRBV5-1 and J is TRBJ1-2, with TRBD1 matching over 7 bases. The germline V gene has CDR1 SGHRS and CDR2 YFSETQ. V shed 4 bases, J shed 0 bases, and the junction held 6 bases outside the gene matches. The length of the CDR3 is 15 residues. The chain's CDR3 is CASSPWTGSNYGYTF. In nucleotides, the CDR3 is TGCGCCAGCAGCCCGTGGACAGGCTCTAACTATGGCTACACCTTC.

The V and J genes are TRBV18 and TRBJ1-1; D is perhaps TRBD1 (6 bases). Germline CDR1 is KGHSH and CDR2 is LQKENI. There are 13 residues in the CDR3. V was pared by 2 bases and J by 3 bases, with 7 bases between. The chain's CDR3 is CASSPGQHTEAFF. CDR3 in DNA: TGTGCCAGCTCACCAGGACAGCACACTGAAGCTTTCTTT.

The V and J genes are TRBV11-3 and TRBJ2-6; possibly TRBD1 for D (5 bases). The CDR3 is 15 amino acids. Trimming took 5 bases from V and 1 from J, leaving 9 bases between them. Germline V gives CDR1 SGHNT, CDR2 YENEEA. CDR3 amino acids: CASSQGPSGANVLTF. CDR3 in DNA: TGTGCCAGCAGCCAGGGTCCTTCTGGGGCCAACGTCCTGACTTTC.

In its sample, this clone was seen once. The rearrangement joins TRBV28 to TRBJ1-2, with 7 nucleotides matching TRBD1. Per germline, CDR1 MDHEN and CDR2 SYDVKM. The CDR3 contains 13 residues. Trimming cost V 7 bases and J 4 bases; bases outside gene matches: 6. This CDR3 is CASMRRDSYGYTF. The CDR3 region has the DNA TGTGCCAGCATGAGGAGGGACAGCTATGGCTACACCTTC.

This clone came up a few times. V usage is TRBV2 and J usage is TRBJ1-6; 7 bases map to TRBD1. J was trimmed by 7 bases and V by 8 bases; bases with no gene match: 8. The CDR3 covers 14 residues. Germline V gene lookup returns CDR1 SNHLY and CDR2 FYNNEI. The CDR3 region has the DNA TGTGCCAGCGATTTTGGACAGGACAATTCACCCCTCCACTTT. Amino acid sequence: CASDFGQDNSPLHF.

The rearrangement links TRBV28 to TRBJ1-1, with 9 nucleotides matching TRBD1. The CDR3 contains 12 residues. The germline gives CDR1 MDHEN, CDR2 SYDVKM. Losses at the gene ends were 7 bases for V and 9 bases for J; bases not matched to a gene: 6. CDR3 protein: CASILGQGKAFF. Here the CDR3 DNA reads TGTGCCAGCATCTTAGGACAGGGGAAAGCTTTCTTT.

V and J are TRBV27 and TRBJ2-1; TRBD2 agrees at 11 bases. Germline V gives CDR1 MNHEY, CDR2 SMNVEV (reference sequence). Trimming removed 4 bases from V and 7 bases from J; junction bases left unmatched: 3. This CDR3 has 14 amino acids. CDR3 sequence reads: CASSSRTSGNEQFF. The CDR3 region has the DNA TGTGCCAGCAGTTCCAGGACTAGCGGGAATGAGCAGTTCTTC.

The chain links TRBV7-9 to TRBJ1-5, with TRBD1 matching 9 bases. The CDR3 is 14 residues long. J was trimmed by 6 bases and V by 6 bases; bases with no gene match: 6. Germline CDR1 reads SEHNR; CDR2 reads FQNEAQ (reference sequence). As DNA, the CDR3 is TGTGCCAGCAGGACAGGGGGGGTTAGTCAGCCCCAGCATTTT. Its protein product is CASRTGGVSQPQHF.

The chain links TRBV9 to TRBJ1-6, with D perhaps matching TRBD1 (5 bases). Germline V gene sequence: CDR1 SGDLS, CDR2 YYNGEE. The CDR3 is made up of 18 amino acids. The V gene lost 0 bases and the J gene lost 5 bases, with 18 bases spanning the gap. For the CDR3, the DNA is TGTGCCAGCAGCGTAGCTGGGGGGGGGTACGCGAATAATTCACCCCTCCACTTT. It yields the protein CASSVAGGGYANNSPLHF. Drawing the rest from reference TRBV9 and TRBJ1-6, the complete variable domain is DSGVTQTPKHLITATGQRVTLRCSPRSGDLSVYWYQQSLDQGLQFLIQYYNGEERAKGNILERFSAQQFPDLHSELNLSSLELGDSALYFCASSVAGGGYANNSPLHFGNGTRLTVT.

The CDR3 DNA reads TGTGCCAGCAGTGACTCTGGGACACCTAATTCACCCCTCCACTTT. Protein product: CASSDSGTPNSPLHF. The chain couples TRBV6-4 to TRBJ1-6; perhaps TRBD1 as D (6 bases). In germline, CDR1 is MRHNA, CDR2 SNTAGT. V lost 0 bases and J lost 6, with 9 bases in between. The CDR3 totals 15 residues.

J is TRBJ1-4 and V is TRBV19; 8 bases match TRBD1. Trimming removed 6 bases from V and 3 bases from J; junction bases left unmatched: 3. Germline CDR1 LNHDA, CDR2 SQIVND (reference sequence). CDR3 size: 14 residues. CDR3 nucleotide sequence: TGTGCCAGTAGGCGGACAGGGCCTAATGAAAAACTGTTTTTT. Translation: CASRRTGPNEKLFF.

The chain links TRBV11-2 to TRBJ1-3, with D unresolved. The germline gives CDR1 SGHAT, CDR2 FQNNGV. V was pared by 2 bases and J by 0 bases, with 8 bases between. This CDR3 has 15 residues. The CDR3 region has the DNA TGTGCCAGCAGCTTATCCCCAGGCTCTGGAAACACCATATATTTT. It encodes CASSLSPGSGNTIYF.

This chain links TRBV11-3 with TRBJ2-5, with D possibly matching TRBD1 (6 bases). Germline CDR1 SGHNT, CDR2 YENEEA. V was clipped by 7 bases and J by 1 base, with 13 bases between them. This CDR3 is 14 amino acids long. The chain's CDR3 is CASIKRQAQETQYF. In DNA form, the CDR3 reads TGTGCCAGCATTAAACGACAGGCCCAAGAGACCCAGTACTTC.

In DNA, the CDR3 is TGTGCCAGCAGGGATACTAACAATGAGCAGTTCTTC. This translates into CASRDTNNEQFF. The chain is built from TRBV2 and TRBJ2-1; D ambiguous. This CDR3 is built from 12 residues. The V and J ends lost 6 bases and 5 bases respectively, with 8 bases between them. The germline CDR1 and CDR2 sequences are SNHLY and FYNNEI.

The chain recombines TRBV18 with TRBJ1-2, with TRBD1 matching 10 bases. Germline trimming cut 0 bases from V and 6 bases from J; bases unmatched to any gene: 7. This CDR3 is built from 16 residues. Germline CDR1 reads KGHSH; CDR2 reads LQKENI. The chain's CDR3 is CASSPPSFDRGHGYTF. The CDR3 nucleotides read TGTGCCAGCTCACCACCTTCTTTCGACAGGGGGCATGGCTACACCTTC. The variable domain in full, with the rest retrieved from reference TRBV18 and TRBJ1-2, is NAGVMQNPRHLVRRRGQEARLRCSPMKGHSHVYWYRQLPEEGLKFMVYLQKENIIDESGMPKERFSAEFPKEGPSILRIQQVVRGDSAAYFCASSPPSFDRGHGYTFGSGTRLTVV.

The chain links TRBV30 to TRBJ2-7; 7 bases fit TRBD1. This CDR3 region has 14 residues. CDR1 and CDR2 (germline): GTSNPN, SVGIG (reference sequence). With 0 bases clipped from V and 3 bases from J, the junction kept 5 bases outside the gene matches. The CDR3 loop is CAWSVPQGIYEQYF. In DNA form, the CDR3 reads TGTGCCTGGAGTGTCCCACAGGGGATCTACGAGCAGTACTTC.

This clone has more than one count but fewer than ten. The V call is TRBV24-1, the J call TRBJ2-2; 8 nucleotides match TRBD1. J was trimmed by 1 base and V by 5 bases; bases with no gene match: 5. Germline V gene lookup returns CDR1 KGHDR and CDR2 SFDVKD. The CDR3 runs to 16 residues. CDR3 sequence: CATSATTGGNTGELFF. CDR3 nucleotides: TGTGCCACCAGTGCCACCACAGGGGGGAACACCGGGGAGCTGTTTTTT.

V is TRBV27 and J is TRBJ2-1; D might be TRBD2 (5 bases). In germline, CDR1 is MNHEY, CDR2 SMNVEV (reference sequence). This CDR3 has 15 residues. V gave up 6 bases and J gave up 12 bases, with 24 bases separating them. CDR3 in DNA: TGTGCCAGCAGACTATCGCGGGCAGGACCTAGCCGGCAGTTCTTC. Its protein is CASRLSRAGPSRQFF.

This clone was detected only a few times. The chain recombines TRBV5-1 with TRBJ1-5, with D hard to call. The germline V gene has CDR1 SGHRS and CDR2 YFSETQ. This CDR3 contains 12 residues. V gave up 4 bases and J gave up 7 bases, with 9 bases separating them. CDR3 nucleotides: TGCGCCAGCAGCCCCGAGGGACAGCCCCAGCATTTT. Protein sequence: CASSPEGQPQHF.

As to this clone: Other DNA sequences of this sample code for an identical CDR3. The gene calls are TRBV5-1 and TRBJ2-1; maybe TRBD1 (6 bases). V was clipped by 0 bases and J by 7 bases, with 11 bases between them. The CDR3 has 14 amino acids. In germline, CDR1 is SGHRS, CDR2 YFSETQ. The chain's CDR3 is CASSLVGGYNEQFF. The CDR3 bases are TGCGCCAGCAGCTTGGTAGGGGGTTATAATGAGCAGTTCTTC.